A single sample gave rise to the 32 T cell receptor beta chains below, sequenced in a study of response to subunit inactivated influenza vaccine (dated by TCRdb to 2017 to 2018). Library preparation used RT-PCR. Sequencer: Illumina HiSeq 2500. TCRdb reworked the public reads: Q25 trimming with fastp, MiXCR clone assembly, productive beta chains retained. CDR3 protein sequences are deduplicated, and each keeps its most common genes and DNA. This sample gives hundreds of thousands of distinct CDR3 sequences in total; roughly 27% of them show up just once. Around 1.8% of the sample rests with the top ten. The material was CD4+ T cells sorted from PBMCs, obtained 5 days after vaccination. The origin of the receptors is a man in his fifties or sixties who received an inactivated influenza vaccine. Donor details come from another sample of the same person, matched by shared clones.

This clonotype has a handful of counts. V gene TRBV20-1 combines with J gene TRBJ2-3; D not certain. This CDR3 is 12 amino acids long. Per germline, CDR1 DFQATT and CDR2 SNEGSKA (reference sequence). Trimming pared 3 bases from V and 4 bases from J, leaving 8 bases between. In DNA form, the CDR3 reads TGCAGTGCTAGCCCAGAGCCAGATACGCAGTATTTT. Encoded protein: CSASPEPDTQYF.

The rearrangement links TRBV6-1 to TRBJ1-2, with no clear D. Germline V gene sequence: CDR1 MNHNS, CDR2 SASEGT. The CDR3 is made up of 14 amino acids. CDR3 protein: CASKVAPTNYGYTF. For the CDR3, the DNA is TGTGCTTCGAAGGTAGCGCCGACTAACTATGGCTACACCTTC.

This clonotype was counted between two and nine times. CDR3 in amino acids: CATRSPRTDTQYF. CDR3 in DNA: TGTGCCACGCGGAGTCCTCGCACAGATACGCAGTATTTT. This chain connects TRBV7-8 to TRBJ2-3; D is undetermined. The CDR3 contains 13 residues. Trimming cost V 10 bases and J 1 base, with 12 bases left between them. Germline V gene sequence: CDR1 SGHVS, CDR2 FQNEAQ.

A few counts support this clonotype. This chain links TRBV6-2 or TRBV6-3 with TRBJ2-1, with 11 bases matching TRBD2. CDR1 and CDR2 (germline): MNHEY, SVGEGT. J lost 6 bases, V lost 5 bases, and 9 bases had no gene match. CDR3 length: 16 residues. CDR3 amino acids: CASSRLAGNGFNEQFF. CDR3 DNA: TGTGCCAGCAGTCGACTAGCGGGAAACGGTTTCAATGAGCAGTTCTTC.

In this sample, this clonotype turned up a few times. The chain carries TRBV7-6 and TRBJ2-3; D perhaps matches TRBD2 (7 bases). The germline V and J ends were trimmed by 5 bases and 1 base, with 22 bases remaining between them. This CDR3 region has 18 residues. Germline assignment: CDR1 SGHVS and CDR2 FNYEAQ. Here the CDR3 DNA reads TGTGCCAGCAGCCCAACCCCATTAGGGGGGGGAGGCACAGATACGCAGTATTTT. The encoded protein is CASSPTPLGGGGTDTQYF.

V is TRBV2 and J is TRBJ2-4; D unresolved. Trimming stripped 8 bases from V and 5 bases from J, with 7 bases between. The CDR3 spans 11 residues. Germline V CDR1 and CDR2: SNHLY, FYNNEI. In DNA, the CDR3 is TGTGCCAGCCGCCTAGAAAACATTCAGTACTTC. This sequence encodes CASRLENIQYF.

This clonotype has a handful of counts. This chain connects TRBV20-1 to TRBJ2-5; the match to TRBD2 covers 13 bases. Germline CDR1 and CDR2: DFQATT and SNEGSKA (reference sequence). The CDR3 runs to 16 residues. The CDR3 spells CKPGLAGSGMGETQYF. In nucleotides, the CDR3 is TGCAAACCGGGACTAGCGGGATCCGGTATGGGGGAGACCCAGTACTTC.

The V gene is TRBV7-2, the J gene TRBJ2-1; D is possibly TRBD2 (6 bases). Trimming removed 8 bases at V and 5 bases at J, with 13 bases between. The length of the CDR3 is 13 residues. In germline, CDR1 is SGHTA, CDR2 FQGNSA. CDR3 amino acids: CASGLRQNNEQFF. The CDR3 DNA reads TGTGCCAGCGGACTACGACAGAACAATGAGCAGTTCTTC.

This clonotype has more than one count but fewer than ten. The J gene is TRBJ1-5, the V gene TRBV24-1; D gene unclear. The germline V and J ends were trimmed by 5 bases and 8 bases, with 15 bases remaining between them. Germline values: CDR1 KGHDR, CDR2 SFDVKD. The CDR3 covers 14 residues. The chain's CDR3 is CATSGALETEPQHF. CDR3 DNA sequence: TGTGCCACCAGTGGGGCCTTGGAAACCGAGCCCCAGCATTTT.

In this sample, this clonotype turned up a few times. An end of the junction does not agree with germline; a read error may underlie this. The chain is built from TRBV12-3 or TRBV12-4 and TRBJ2-1; TRBD1 agrees at 7 bases. The CDR3 extends over 15 amino acids. The CDR3 protein is CASSNGQATYTEQFF. CDR3 DNA sequence: TGTGCCAGCAGTAACGGACAGGCAACCTACACTGAGCAGTTCTTC.

This chain links TRBV5-1 with TRBJ2-7; 8 bases map to TRBD2. This CDR3 spans 14 amino acids. V shed 0 bases and J 6 bases; nucleotides not matched to a gene: 5. Germline CDR1 is SGHRS and CDR2 is YFSETQ. The CDR3 spells CASSLGSGKVEQYF. For the CDR3, the DNA is TGCGCCAGCAGCTTGGGTAGCGGGAAGGTCGAGCAGTACTTC. Using reference TRBV5-1 and TRBJ2-7 for the parts outside the CDR3, the full variable domain is KAGVTQTPRYLIKTRGQQVTLSCSPISGHRSVSWYQQTPGQGLQFLFEYFSETQRNKGNFPGRFSGRQFSNSRSEMNVSTLELGDSALYLCASSLGSGKVEQYFGPGTRLTVT.

This clonotype was counted between two and nine times. V gene TRBV20-1 combines with J gene TRBJ2-7, with D perhaps being TRBD1 or TRBD2 (6 bases each). This CDR3 comprises 14 residues. Germline V CDR1 and CDR2: DFQATT, SNEGSKA (reference sequence). With 0 bases removed from V and 5 bases from J, the gap between germline ends came to 14 bases. As DNA, the CDR3 is TGCAGTGCTAGAGATAAGGGGGGCGTAAACGAGCAGTACTTC. It encodes CSARDKGGVNEQYF.

This chain uses TRBV10-3 with TRBJ1-2; 7 bases fit TRBD1. Germline V gene data show CDR1 as ENHRY and CDR2 as SYGVKD. J lost 6 bases, V lost 6 bases, and 7 bases had no gene match. There are 13 residues in the CDR3. CDR3 protein: CAIRDRRNHGYTF. The CDR3 DNA reads as TGTGCCATCAGGGACAGGAGAAACCATGGCTACACCTTC.

This clonotype came up a few times. The V gene is TRBV4-3, the J gene TRBJ2-3, with 10 bases aligning to TRBD2. This CDR3 region has 15 residues. J lost 3 bases, V lost 2 bases, and 2 bases had no gene match. The germline CDR1 and CDR2 sequences are LGHNA and YSLEER. CDR3 sequence: CASSQLAGATDTQYF. The CDR3 DNA follows: TGCGCCAGCAGCCAACTAGCGGGAGCAACAGATACGCAGTATTTT.

The J gene is TRBJ1-1, the V gene TRBV28, with no clear D. Germline lookup yields CDR1 MDHEN and CDR2 SYDVKM. There are 14 residues in the CDR3. Trimming cost V 6 bases and J 0 bases, with 11 bases left between them. CDR3 region: CASSPSLMNTEAFF. DNA of the CDR3: TGTGCCAGCAGCCCCAGTCTTATGAACACTGAAGCTTTCTTT.

This clonotype appeared many times. At one boundary the junction diverges from the germline segment, which might be a read error. The J gene is TRBJ2-1, the V gene TRBV11-1; TRBD2 matches at 9 bases. The CDR3 covers 14 residues. CDR1 SGHAT and CDR2 FQDESV come from the germline V gene (reference sequence). The CDR3 nucleotides are TGTGCCAGCAGCGTAGCGGGAGAGGTCGGTGAGCAGTTCTTC. Protein product: CASSVAGEVGEQFF.

The chain couples TRBV2 to TRBJ2-1; 14 bases fit TRBD2. Trimming cost V 8 bases and J 9 bases; bases outside gene matches: 6. CDR3 length: 14 residues. Germline-derived CDR1 and CDR2 are SNHLY and FYNNEI. CDR3 bases: TGTGCCAGCGGACTAGCGGGAGGCCGCGGTGAGCAGTTCTTC. As protein: CASGLAGGRGEQFF.

This chain uses TRBV25-1 with TRBJ2-7, with TRBD1 identical over 9 bases. The CDR3 totals 13 residues. V shed 6 bases and J 2 bases; nucleotides not matched to a gene: 2. Germline values: CDR1 MGHDK, CDR2 SYGVNS. The CDR3 sequence is CASRTGGAYEQYF. CDR3 nucleotide sequence: TGTGCCAGCAGGACAGGGGGAGCCTACGAGCAGTACTTC.

This chain links TRBV21-1 with TRBJ1-4; the table names TRBD1, a call not compared with the DNA. TRBV21-1 is deemed a pseudogene. The CDR3 length is 15 residues. The CDR3: CASSNSGGLNEKLFF. The CDR3 nucleotides read TGTGCCAGCAGCAATAGCGGGGGGCTTAATGAAAAACTGTTTTTT.

This clonotype appeared a few times. This rearrangement joins TRBV6-1 to TRBJ1-5; TRBD1 is a possible D gene (5 bases). Germline CDR1 MNHNS, CDR2 SASEGT. The CDR3 sequence is 14 residues long. The V and J ends lost 7 bases and 3 bases respectively, with 13 bases between them. The CDR3 protein is CASMWAGPNQPQHF. The CDR3 DNA reads as TGTGCCAGCATGTGGGCAGGGCCCAATCAGCCCCAGCATTTT.

The chain carries TRBV7-9 and TRBJ2-1, with no clear D. The CDR3 totals 15 residues. The V end lost 1 base, the J end lost 0 bases, and 7 bases lay between the germline ends. Per the germline V gene, CDR1 is SEHNR and CDR2 is FQNEAQ (reference sequence). DNA of the CDR3: TGTGCCAGCAGCTTAGGCTTCAACTCCTACAATGAGCAGTTCTTC. As protein: CASSLGFNSYNEQFF.

The chain employs TRBV4-1 and TRBJ2-1, with TRBD2 matching over 7 bases. V dropped 1 base and J dropped 0; count of bases not matched to a gene: 6. Looked up from germline, CDR1 is MGHRA and CDR2 is YSYEKL. This CDR3 comprises 17 residues. The CDR3 DNA follows: TGCGCCAGCAGCCAAGGCGGGAGCCCGAGCTCCTACAATGAGCAGTTCTTC. Residues: CASSQGGSPSSYNEQFF.

This clonotype was seen a handful of times. This chain connects TRBV12-3 or TRBV12-4 to TRBJ2-6; 9 positions agree with TRBD2. J was trimmed by 0 bases and V by 7 bases; bases with no gene match: 7. The CDR3 length is 17 residues. DNA for the CDR3: TGTGCCAGCACACAACTAGCGGGCAGCTCTGGGGCCAACGTCCTGACTTTC. Translating it yields CASTQLAGSSGANVLTF.

The chain uses TRBV5-1 and TRBJ1-1; 9 bases map to TRBD1. Germline values: CDR1 SGHRS, CDR2 YFSETQ. V was clipped by 5 bases and J by 10 bases; unmatched bases: 9. The CDR3 length is 13 residues. The CDR3 DNA follows: TGCGCCAGCAGGGCCGGGACAGGGTCCGGAGCTTTCTTT. Its translation: CASRAGTGSGAFF.

Many counts were recorded for this clonotype. The gene calls are TRBV29-1 and TRBJ2-7, with D unresolved. CDR1 is SQVTM and CDR2 is ANQGSEA in the germline V gene. The CDR3 runs to 10 residues. The V gene lost 0 bases and the J gene lost 10 bases, with 7 bases spanning the gap. CDR3 protein: CSVEDQVQYF. The CDR3 nucleotides are TGCAGCGTTGAAGATCAGGTTCAGTACTTC.

This clonotype was seen a few times. This chain links TRBV7-2 with TRBJ1-2, with D perhaps matching TRBD1 (5 bases). Germline CDR1 reads SGHTA; CDR2 reads FQGNSA. This CDR3 has 15 residues. Trimming removed 5 bases from V and 7 bases from J, with 20 bases in between. The CDR3 DNA reads TGTGCCAGCAGCCGAGTGGATGTTGGGGGAGCTGGCTACACCTTC. This gives the protein CASSRVDVGGAGYTF. Based on the CDR3 plus reference TRBV7-2 and TRBJ1-2, the full variable domain is GAGVSQSPSNKVTEKGKDVELRCDPISGHTALYWYRQSLGQGLEFLIYFQGNSAPDKSGLPSDRFSAERTGGSVSTLTIQRTQQEDSAVYLCASSRVDVGGAGYTFGSGTRLTVV.

This clonotype was seen only a few times. The rearrangement joins TRBV18 to TRBJ2-7; D is perhaps TRBD2 (5 bases). Deletions cut 3 bases from V and 2 bases from J, with 14 bases between. Germline V CDR1 and CDR2: KGHSH, LQKENI. There are 15 residues in the CDR3. The DNA for the CDR3 is TGTGCCAGCTCACCGACTACCCCGGTTACCTACGAGCAGTACTTC. This gives the protein CASSPTTPVTYEQYF.

The genes are TRBV11-2 and TRBJ2-7; 8 nucleotides line up with TRBD1. V was clipped by 0 bases and J by 2 bases; unmatched bases: 3. Germline CDR1 is SGHAT and CDR2 is FQNNGV. CDR3 length equals 15 residues. CDR3 amino acids: CASSLEGQATYEQYF. The CDR3, as DNA: TGTGCCAGCAGCTTAGAGGGACAGGCAACCTACGAGCAGTACTTC.

The V and J genes are TRBV12-3 or TRBV12-4 and TRBJ1-1; D gene unclear. This CDR3 contains 14 residues. The V end lost 1 base, the J end lost 1 base, and 7 bases lay between the germline ends. CDR3 protein: CASSLGDSNTEAFF. The CDR3 DNA sequence: TGTGCCAGCAGTTTAGGAGACTCGAACACTGAAGCTTTCTTT.

The sample holds a few counts of this clonotype. This chain links TRBV12-3 or TRBV12-4 with TRBJ2-5, with a tentative D call TRBD2 (6 bases). The CDR3 has 14 residues. V was pared by 7 bases and J by 5 bases, with 17 bases between. The CDR3 here is CASKRESGGETQYF. CDR3 nucleotide sequence: TGTGCCAGCAAGCGAGAATCTGGAGGGGAGACCCAGTACTTC.

This sequence joins TRBV12-3 or TRBV12-4 and TRBJ2-7; D not resolved. The ends were cut back, 3 bases at V and 0 bases at J, with 9 bases in the middle. This CDR3 comprises 14 residues. In DNA, the CDR3 is TGTGCCAGCAGTTTTTCCCTCAGCTCCTACGAGCAGTACTTC. Translating it yields CASSFSLSSYEQYF.

The chain joins TRBV24-1 to TRBJ2-3; the D is unclear. Trimming removed 2 bases from V and 2 bases from J, with 13 bases in between. The CDR3 consists of 16 residues. Per the germline V gene, CDR1 is KGHDR and CDR2 is SFDVKD. The CDR3 DNA follows: TGTGCCACCAGTGATTCCTTCCTGGGATTCACAGATACGCAGTATTTT. Translated: CATSDSFLGFTDTQYF.